This T cell receptor beta chain was identified in a study of shared clonotypes between healthy human individuals. There are 14 residues in the CDR3. The germline V gene encodes CDR1 KGHSH and CDR2 LQKENI. The V and J ends lost 4 bases and 2 bases respectively, with 11 bases between them. TCRdb's copy holds only in-frame clones and misses some; the assay was immunoSEQ multiplex PCR. The sample includes under 750,000 clones, 72% seen only once; the top ten take roughly 1.8%. Sequencing was performed on memory CD4+ T cells sorted from blood. The subset denotes: CD45RA-negative fraction. This receptor was identified in a woman between 25 and 40 years old in good health. The J gene is TRBJ1-1, the V gene TRBV18; TRBD1 is a possible D gene (5 bases). CDR3 amino acids: CASSLGRGNTEAFF. Written as DNA, the CDR3 is TGTGCCAGCTCACTGGGGAGGGGCAACACTGAAGCTTTCTTT.